Listed below are T cell receptor beta chains from one sample, sequenced in a study of blood T cell repertoires in COVID-19. Libraries were prepared by immunoSEQ multiplex PCR; TCRdb keeps only in-frame clonotypes and omits some of them. The table lists about 260,000 clones, around 89% of them singletons. Sequenced input: peripheral blood. The receptors here all came from a woman between 40 and 55 years old with acute or convalescent COVID-19. The CDR3 runs from the conserved cysteine through the conserved F or W. The order of the fields is clone size, V gene, D gene, J gene, CDR3 DNA, CDR3 protein. The D gene is left open where the match is weak. Clone size is shown for a subset of rows, as once, few, many or a class of expanded clone.

size: -
V: TRBV11-2
D: -
J: TRBJ1-2
DNA: TGTGCCAGCAGCCCCCTATCCTATGGCTACACCTTC
CDR3: CASSPLSYGYTF

size: -
V: TRBV7-9
D: -
J: TRBJ1-6
DNA: TGTGCCAGCAGCTTAGGCGAGGGGGTCGATTCACCCCTCCACTTT
CDR3: CASSLGEGVDSPLHF

size: -
V: TRBV24-1
D: -
J: TRBJ2-1
DNA: TGTGCCACCAGTGCGGGGGATCCCTACAATGAGCAGTTCTTC
CDR3: CATSAGDPYNEQFF

size: -
V: TRBV10-3
D: -
J: TRBJ1-4
DNA: TGTGCCATCAGTCCCGACCCGGGAGAAAAACTGTTTTTT
CDR3: CAISPDPGEKLFF

size: -
V: TRBV7-3
D: -
J: TRBJ2-2
DNA: TGTGCCAGCAGCCTCGGGGGAAACACCGGGGAGCTGTTTTTT
CDR3: CASSLGGNTGELFF

size: -
V: TRBV9
D: TRBD1
J: TRBJ2-4
DNA: TGTGCCAGCAGCGTAGCGGGACAGGCAGACAACATTCAGTACTTC
CDR3: CASSVAGQADNIQYF

size: -
V: TRBV30
D: TRBD1
J: TRBJ1-3
DNA: TGTGCCTGCGCGACAGGGGCCGGAAACACCATATATTTT
CDR3: CACATGAGNTIYF

size: -
V: TRBV29-1
D: TRBD1
J: TRBJ2-3
DNA: TGCAGCGTTGAAGGGCCAGGGGGAACAGATACGCAGTATTTT
CDR3: CSVEGPGGTDTQYF

size: -
V: TRBV19
D: TRBD1
J: TRBJ1-5
DNA: TGTGCCAGTAGCAAGACAGGGGTGCGAGGGAGCAATCAGCCCCAGCATTTT
CDR3: CASSKTGVRGSNQPQHF

size: once
V: TRBV7-9
D: TRBD1
J: TRBJ2-1
DNA: TGTGCCAGCAGCTCCAGACAGGGTCGGCACAATGAGCAGTTCTTC
CDR3: CASSSRQGRHNEQFF

size: -
V: TRBV3-1/TRBV3-2
D: TRBD2
J: TRBJ2-5
DNA: TGTGCCAACAGCCAAGATTCGGCTAGCGGCCCAAATTTTGGGTGGACCCAGTACTTC
CDR3: CANSQDSASGPNFGWTQYF

size: -
V: TRBV9
D: -
J: TRBJ2-1
DNA: TGTGCCAGCAGCCCCGGGGGGCGCAGCTCCTACAATGAGCAGTTCTTC
CDR3: CASSPGGRSSYNEQFF

size: -
V: TRBV24-1
D: TRBD1
J: TRBJ1-2
DNA: TGTGCCACCACGACCGGACAGGGGCGGAGTGGCTACACCTTC
CDR3: CATTTGQGRSGYTF

size: -
V: TRBV6-1
D: -
J: TRBJ1-2
DNA: TGTGCCAGCAGTGAAAGTGCTGGAGGGTTCTATGGCTACACCTTC
CDR3: CASSESAGGFYGYTF

size: -
V: TRBV5-8
D: -
J: TRBJ1-5
DNA: TGTGCCAGCAGCTTGGTAGGGGGTAGTTTTAGCAATCAGCCCCAGCATTTT
CDR3: CASSLVGGSFSNQPQHF

size: -
V: TRBV11-2
D: -
J: TRBJ1-1
DNA: TGTGCCAGCAGCCCCCTAGAGACAGGGAACACTGAAGCTTTCTTT
CDR3: CASSPLETGNTEAFF

size: once
V: TRBV2
D: -
J: TRBJ1-5
DNA: TGTGCCAGCAACCGTGACACCAGCAATCAGCCCCAGCATTTT
CDR3: CASNRDTSNQPQHF

size: -
V: TRBV11-2
D: -
J: TRBJ2-3
DNA: TGTGCCAGCAGCTCTGTTCGGGGTAGCACAGATACGCAGTATTTT
CDR3: CASSSVRGSTDTQYF

size: -
V: TRBV24-1
D: TRBD1
J: TRBJ2-3
DNA: TGTGCCACCAGTGATCGGGACAGCTCTTACACAGATACGCAGTATTTT
CDR3: CATSDRDSSYTDTQYF

size: -
V: TRBV7-3
D: -
J: TRBJ2-3
DNA: TGTGCCAGCAGCTTAGAGGCCGTACGGGATACGCAGTATTTT
CDR3: CASSLEAVRDTQYF

size: -
V: TRBV11-2
D: -
J: TRBJ1-2
DNA: TGTGCCAGCAGCACAACGAGGGGCTACACCTTC
CDR3: CASSTTRGYTF

size: -
V: TRBV6-1
D: -
J: TRBJ2-5
DNA: TGTGCCAGCAGTGAAGGGAGGGGCCCACAAGAGACCCAGTACTTC
CDR3: CASSEGRGPQETQYF

size: -
V: TRBV2
D: -
J: TRBJ1-5
DNA: TGTGCCAGCACAGAGCGGGAGTCTTGGCAGCCCCAGCATTTT
CDR3: CASTERESWQPQHF

size: -
V: TRBV5-5
D: TRBD1
J: TRBJ1-1
DNA: TGTGCCAGCAGCTTGTATCAGGGGGCAAACACTGAAGCTTTCTTT
CDR3: CASSLYQGANTEAFF

size: -
V: TRBV20-1
D: -
J: TRBJ1-2
DNA: TGCAGTGCTAGATCAGGGTATGGCTACACCTTC
CDR3: CSARSGYGYTF

size: -
V: TRBV29-1
D: TRBD1
J: TRBJ1-5
DNA: TGCAGCGTTCAGGGGGGCGGCAATCAGCCCCAGCATTTT
CDR3: CSVQGGGNQPQHF

size: -
V: TRBV2
D: TRBD2
J: TRBJ2-5
DNA: TGTGCCAGCAGGCAACGGGGGGGCCGAGAGACCCAGTACTTC
CDR3: CASRQRGGRETQYF